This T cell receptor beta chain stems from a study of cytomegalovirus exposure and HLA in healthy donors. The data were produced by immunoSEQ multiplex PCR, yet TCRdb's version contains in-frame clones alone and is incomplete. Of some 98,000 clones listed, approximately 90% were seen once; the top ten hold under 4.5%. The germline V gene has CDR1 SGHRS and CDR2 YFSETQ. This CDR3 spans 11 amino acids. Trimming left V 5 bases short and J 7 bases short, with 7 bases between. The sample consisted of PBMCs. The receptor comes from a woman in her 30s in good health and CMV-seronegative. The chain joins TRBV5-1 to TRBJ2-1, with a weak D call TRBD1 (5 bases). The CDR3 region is CASRSGNEQFF. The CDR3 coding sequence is TGCGCCAGCAGGTCAGGGAATGAGCAGTTCTTC.